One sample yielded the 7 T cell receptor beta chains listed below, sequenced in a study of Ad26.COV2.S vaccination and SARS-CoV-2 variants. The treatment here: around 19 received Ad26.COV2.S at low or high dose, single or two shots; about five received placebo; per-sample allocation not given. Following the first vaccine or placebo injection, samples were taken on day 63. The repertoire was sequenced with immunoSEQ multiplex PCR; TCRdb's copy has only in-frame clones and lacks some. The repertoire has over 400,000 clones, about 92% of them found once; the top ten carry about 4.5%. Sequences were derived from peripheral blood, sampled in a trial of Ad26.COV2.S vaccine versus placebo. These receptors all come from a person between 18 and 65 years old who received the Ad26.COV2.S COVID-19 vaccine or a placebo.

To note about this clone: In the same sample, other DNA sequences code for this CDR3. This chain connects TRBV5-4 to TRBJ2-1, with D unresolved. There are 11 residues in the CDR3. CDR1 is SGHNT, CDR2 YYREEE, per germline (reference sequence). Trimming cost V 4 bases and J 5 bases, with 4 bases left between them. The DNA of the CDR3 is TGTGCCAGCAGCCTTAACAATGAGCAGTTCTTC. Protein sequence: CASSLNNEQFF.

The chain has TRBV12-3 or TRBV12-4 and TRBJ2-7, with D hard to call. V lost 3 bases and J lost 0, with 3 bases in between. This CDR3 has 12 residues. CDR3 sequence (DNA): TGTGCCAGCAGTTTTACCTCCTACGAGCAGTACTTC. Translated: CASSFTSYEQYF.

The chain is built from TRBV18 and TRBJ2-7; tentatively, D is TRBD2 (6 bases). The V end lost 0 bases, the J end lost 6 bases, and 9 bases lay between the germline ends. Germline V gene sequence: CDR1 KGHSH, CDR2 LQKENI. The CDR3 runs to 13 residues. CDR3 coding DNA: TGTGCCAGCTCACCACCGACTAGTGGCGAGCAGTACTTC. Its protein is CASSPPTSGEQYF.

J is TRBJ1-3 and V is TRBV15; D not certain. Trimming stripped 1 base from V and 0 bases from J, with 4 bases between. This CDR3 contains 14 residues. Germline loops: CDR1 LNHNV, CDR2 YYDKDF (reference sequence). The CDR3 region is CATSRGHSGNTIYF. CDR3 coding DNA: TGTGCCACCAGCAGAGGACACTCTGGAAACACCATATATTTT.

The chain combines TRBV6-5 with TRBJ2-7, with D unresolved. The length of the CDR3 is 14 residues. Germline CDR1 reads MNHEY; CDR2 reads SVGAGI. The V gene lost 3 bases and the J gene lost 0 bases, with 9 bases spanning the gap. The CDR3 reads CASSYKESSYEQYF. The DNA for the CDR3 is TGTGCCAGCAGTTATAAGGAGAGCTCCTACGAGCAGTACTTC.

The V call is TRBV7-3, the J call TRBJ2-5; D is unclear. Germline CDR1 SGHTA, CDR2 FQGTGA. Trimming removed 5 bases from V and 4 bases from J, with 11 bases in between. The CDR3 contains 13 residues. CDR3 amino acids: CASSPLWGETQYF. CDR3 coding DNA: TGTGCCAGCAGCCCTCTATGGGGAGAGACCCAGTACTTC. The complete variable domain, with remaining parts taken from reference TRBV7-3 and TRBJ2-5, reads GAGVSQTPSNKVTEKGKYVELRCDPISGHTALYWYRQSLGQGPEFLIYFQGTGAADDSGLPNDRFFAVRPEGSVSTLKIQRTERGDSAVYLCASSPLWGETQYFGPGTRLLVL.

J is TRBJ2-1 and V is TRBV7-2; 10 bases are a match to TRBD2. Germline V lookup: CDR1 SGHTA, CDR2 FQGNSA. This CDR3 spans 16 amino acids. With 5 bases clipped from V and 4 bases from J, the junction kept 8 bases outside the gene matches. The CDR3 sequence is CASSAASGSQYNEQFF. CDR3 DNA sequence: TGTGCCAGCAGCGCTGCTAGCGGGAGTCAATACAATGAGCAGTTCTTC.